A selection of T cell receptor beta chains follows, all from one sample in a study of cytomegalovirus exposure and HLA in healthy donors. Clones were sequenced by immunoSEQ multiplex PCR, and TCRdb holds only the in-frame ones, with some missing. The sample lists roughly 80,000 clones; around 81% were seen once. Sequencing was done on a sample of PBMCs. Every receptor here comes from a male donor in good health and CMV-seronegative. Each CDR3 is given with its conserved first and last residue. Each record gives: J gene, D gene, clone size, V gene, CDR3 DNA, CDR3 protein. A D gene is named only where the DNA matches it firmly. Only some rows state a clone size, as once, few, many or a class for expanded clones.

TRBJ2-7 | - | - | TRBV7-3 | TGTGCCAGCGCTATAAACCGGGACTCCTACGAGCAGTACTTC | CASAINRDSYEQYF
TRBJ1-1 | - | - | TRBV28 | TGTGCCAGCAGTTCTAACTTGTGGAACACTGAAGCTTTCTTT | CASSSNLWNTEAFF
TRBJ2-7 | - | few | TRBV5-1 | TGCGCCAGCAGCTTGGCTAGGAGCTACGAGCAGTACTTC | CASSLARSYEQYF
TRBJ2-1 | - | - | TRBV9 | TGTGCCAGCAGCGTTAGTTCAACCTACAATGAGCAGTTCTTC | CASSVSSTYNEQFF
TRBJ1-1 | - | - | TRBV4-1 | TGCGCCAGCAGCCACCGGGGGGGGACTGAAGCTTTCTTT | CASSHRGGTEAFF
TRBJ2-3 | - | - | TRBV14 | TGTGCCAGCAGCCAAGTTAGTAATACGCAGTATTTT | CASSQVSNTQYF
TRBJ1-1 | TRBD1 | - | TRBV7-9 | TGTGCCAGCAGCAGGACAGGGGACACTGAAGCTTTCTTT | CASSRTGDTEAFF
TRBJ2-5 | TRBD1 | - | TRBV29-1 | TGCAGCGTTGAAGGGGGAGGACAGGGGAATTCCCAAGAGACCCAGTACTTC | CSVEGGGQGNSQETQYF
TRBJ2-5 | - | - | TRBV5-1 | TGCGCCAGCAGCTTGGGAAGCGGAGAAGAGACCCAGTACTTC | CASSLGSGEETQYF
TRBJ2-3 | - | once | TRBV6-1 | TGTGCCACCGAAGGAAGAGCAGGTAGCACAGATACGCAGTATTTT | CATEGRAGSTDTQYF
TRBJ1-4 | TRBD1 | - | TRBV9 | TGTGCCAGCAGTAGTGGGGACAGGGTCGTTTGGGGGGAAAAACTGTTTTTT | CASSSGDRVVWGEKLFF
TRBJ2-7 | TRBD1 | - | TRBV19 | TGTGCCAGTAGTCCCCCGGGACAGGGGTCGACCGAGCAGTACTTC | CASSPPGQGSTEQYF
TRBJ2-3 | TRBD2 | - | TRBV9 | TGTGCCAGCAGCGTAGGAAGCGGGAGGGCGTCAGATACGCAGTATTTT | CASSVGSGRASDTQYF
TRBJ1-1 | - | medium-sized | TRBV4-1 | TGCGCCAGCAGCCAGGGGGGAAACACTGAAGCTTTCTTT | CASSQGGNTEAFF
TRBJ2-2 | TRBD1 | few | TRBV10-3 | TGTGCCACCCTAGTAGGGACAGGGGGGACCGGGGAGCTGTTTTTT | CATLVGTGGTGELFF
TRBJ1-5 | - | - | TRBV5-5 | TGTGCCAGCAGCTTGGGACAGTATAGCAATCAGCCCCAGCATTTT | CASSLGQYSNQPQHF
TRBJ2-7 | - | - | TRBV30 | TGTGCCTGGGTCGATCGGGAGAGGGGTTACGAGCAGTACTTC | CAWVDRERGYEQYF
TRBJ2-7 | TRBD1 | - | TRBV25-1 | TGTGCCAGCAGTGCACCGACAGGGGGCAAGTACGAGCAGTACTTC | CASSAPTGGKYEQYF
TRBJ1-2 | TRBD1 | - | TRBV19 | TGTGCCAGTAGTATTTCGCAGGGGGCGTCGGGGGGCTACACCTTC | CASSISQGASGGYTF
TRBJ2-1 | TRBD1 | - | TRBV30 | TGTGCCTGGAGTCCTTGGGGGCAGGGGGTGTACAATGAGCAGTTCTTC | CAWSPWGQGVYNEQFF
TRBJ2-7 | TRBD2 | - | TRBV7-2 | TGTGCCAGCAGCCCTTCGCGGGGGGGATACGAGCAGTACTTC | CASSPSRGGYEQYF
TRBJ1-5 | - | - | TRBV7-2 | TGTGCCAGCAGCTACAGAGATAGCAATCAGCCCCAGCATTTT | CASSYRDSNQPQHF
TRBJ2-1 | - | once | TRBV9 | TGTGCCAGCAGCCCGGGACTTTGGTCGTACAATGAGCAGTTCTTC | CASSPGLWSYNEQFF
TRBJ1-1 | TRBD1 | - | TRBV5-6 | TGTGCCAGCAGCTTGGTGGACAGGGGAGGGGAAGCTTTCTTT | CASSLVDRGGEAFF
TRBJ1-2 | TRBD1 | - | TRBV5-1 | TGCGCCAGCAGCGCTCAGGGGGCGGTCTATGGCTACACCTTC | CASSAQGAVYGYTF
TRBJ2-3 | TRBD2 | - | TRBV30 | TGTGCCTCTACTAGCGGGAGGCCAGATACGCAGTATTTT | CASTSGRPDTQYF
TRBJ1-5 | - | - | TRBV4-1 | TGCGCCAGCAGCCAAACCTATTTTCGGAGCCTTAGCAATCAGCCCCAGCATTTT | CASSQTYFRSLSNQPQHF
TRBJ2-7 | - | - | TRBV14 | TGTGCCAGCAGCCCCGGGACTCACTACGAGCAGTACTTC | CASSPGTHYEQYF
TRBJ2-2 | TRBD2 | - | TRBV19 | TGTGCCAGTAAAGGACTAGCGATCACCGGGGAGCTGTTTTTT | CASKGLAITGELFF
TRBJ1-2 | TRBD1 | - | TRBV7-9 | TGTGCCAGCAGCTTAGGCCGGGACAGGGGGCCCGGTGGCTACACCTTC | CASSLGRDRGPGGYTF
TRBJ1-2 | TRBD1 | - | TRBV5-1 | TGCGCCAGCAGCTTCCAGGGGGTAAACTATGGCTACACCTTC | CASSFQGVNYGYTF
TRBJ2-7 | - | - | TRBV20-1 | TGCAGTGCTCGGACTACCTACGAGCAGTACTTC | CSARTTYEQYF